This T cell receptor beta chain derives from a study of CD8 T cells in ankylosing spondylitis. Study-wide findings and caveats: A TCR beta motif of several highly homologous variants appeared characteristic of ankylosing spondylitis blood. CD8+ cells made up the disease-linked clones, which were relatively rare in peripheral blood.

Trimming took off 2 bases at V and 9 bases at J, with 20 bases between the two ends. This CDR3 comprises 16 residues. The germline V gene has CDR1 LGHDT and CDR2 YNNKEL (reference sequence). This clonotype was detected only a few times. Antigen: not known. TCRdb used MiXCR to reprocess the 5' RACE reads, holding one entry per CDR3 protein. The sample records over 450,000 distinct CDR3 sequences, about 13% being singletons. This clonotype originated in a male donor with ankylosing spondylitis. The sample taken for sequencing was blood, either unsorted or a sorted T cell fraction (not recorded which). The chain recombines TRBV3-1 with TRBJ1-5; perhaps TRBD1 as D (6 bases). The CDR3 DNA reads TGTGCCAGCAGCCAATCTGGACAGCGCTTGAGTCGGCCCCAGCATTTT. It translates to CASSQSGQRLSRPQHF.